This T cell receptor beta chain was identified during a study of CD8+ T cells in alopecia areata (dated by TCRdb to 2016 to 2018). Regarding the study in general: Treated patients were enrolled in an open-label pilot trial of oral tofacitinib at 5 to 10 mg twice daily for moderate-to-severe alopecia areata. Patients stayed on tofacitinib for 6 to 18 months and then had 6 months of follow-up off drug so that delayed response and recurrence could be assessed. In both human patients and the C3H/HeJ mouse model, the study applied high-throughput TCRbeta sequencing to look at T cell clonal expansion in alopecia areata. Human TCRbeta sequencing covered scalp tissue and sorted CD4+ and CD8+ peripheral blood T cells from patchy and totalis/universalis alopecia areata patients and healthy controls. Biopsies were taken from tofacitinib-treated patients at baseline and at 4 and 24 weeks of treatment, and a later scalp biopsy was taken in several of the tofacitinib-treated patients. Scalp clonality was compared among normal scalp (n=4), patchy alopecia areata scalp (n=8), and alopecia totalis/universalis scalp (n=8). RNA was extracted with the PAXgene miRNA kit for fixed scalp, the miRNeasy kit for PBMCs, and the RNeasy kit for mouse skin. Amplification of TCRbeta CDR3 regions was done by immunoSEQ multiplex PCR using 35 Vbeta forward primers and 13 Jbeta reverse primers.

As to this clone: No cognate antigen has been identified for it. Base qualities are not provided; no much larger clone lies one nucleotide away.

From the germline V gene, CDR1 is SQVTM and CDR2 is ANQGSEA. The CDR3 runs 13 residues from the cysteine to the phenylalanine. The DNA shown is the 39-base CDR3, in frame from base 1. Trimming at the junction amounts to 2 bases on V and 5 bases on J, and the germline ends lie 13 bases apart. General conclusions and limits of the study: Higher clonality and more expanded CD8+ clones were observed in lesional scalp than in normal scalp, particularly in alopecia totalis/universalis, a finding suggestive of antigenic drive. Shared TCR sequences between patients were less evident than in mice, which may be partly attributable to HLA diversity in the patient population. Scalp TCR repertoire analysis is complicated because resident alphabeta T cells in normal human skin are also sequenced, whereas mouse skin is dominated by gammadelta T cells.

The time point label here, explained by the study, means: baseline before oral tofacitinib. Peripheral blood and lesional scalp punch biopsies were obtained from patients with alopecia areata. After PBMCs were isolated by density centrifugation and stained for CD3, CD4 and CD8, a FACSAria was used to sort CD4+ and CD8+ T cells. The protocol used for the library was the immunoSEQ multiplex PCR assay. RNA was extracted from all samples and reverse transcribed into cDNA as template for TCR sequencing. First-strand cDNA was synthesized using SuperScript III with a 2:1 mix of oligo-dT and random hexamers. Amplification bias was assessed with a synthetic immune receptor repertoire, and residual bias was removed computationally. The study's own analysis went as follows. Raw reads were preprocessed to remove errors, and CDR3 was defined by IMGT conventions from the conserved cysteine to phenylalanine. Clonality was computed as 1 minus the Shannon entropy, with the entropy normalized by log2 of the number of productive unique TCRs. Whether each scalp clone was CD4 or CD8 was inferred by checking scalp TCRbeta sequences against the CD4 and CD8 repertoires from sorted blood. TCRdb obtained this table from immuneACCESS and retained in-frame rearrangements with V and J assigned. These tables miss some clones; where compared with another copy, unresolved V genes account for less than half of the shortfall, and the remainder is unexplained. Clonal size and the V and J genes are those of that table, whereas D and trimming came from the DNA. In this sample the table shows 140,000 to 150,000 clones, around three fifths of which occur a single time. Of the sample, 5% to 7.5% is held by the ten largest clones.

This receptor was taken from a human donor with alopecia areata. The material was CD4+ T cells sorted from blood, obtained at week 0. The rearrangement combines TRBV29-1 with TRBJ2-7, with a tentative D gene TRBD2 over 5 matching bases. The CDR3 sequence is CSVERGSPHEQYF. The nucleotides read TGCAGCGTTGAACGGGGATCTCCTCACGAGCAGTACTTC.